This T cell receptor (beta chain) appears in the sequencing data of a study of Ad26.COV2.S vaccination and SARS-CoV-2 variants. Study in general: Dosing was one shot or two shots 56 days apart.

Sequenced by immunoSEQ multiplex PCR; TCRdb stores in-frame clones only, minus some. The profile shows roughly 380,000 clones, 85% of them singletons. Noted treatment: around 19 received Ad26.COV2.S at low or high dose, single or two shots; roughly five received placebo; per-sample allocation not given. Day 63 following the first vaccine or placebo injection was when the samples were taken. Donation came from an adult in Boston who was aged 18-55 years. SARS-CoV-2 spike from the Wuhan strain was encoded by the vaccine, an Ad26 vector. The CDR3 runs to 17 residues. The V segment lost 0 bases and the J segment 3 bases; nucleotides outside the gene matches: 5.

Sequences were derived from peripheral blood, sampled in a trial of Ad26.COV2.S vaccine versus placebo. The V call is TRBV23-1, the J call TRBJ2-3; TRBD1 matches at 11 bases. TRBV23-1 is known as an ORF, though its function is uncertain. The TCR sequence derives from a person aged 18-65 years who received the Ad26.COV2.S COVID-19 vaccine or a placebo. CDR3 in DNA: TGCGCCAGCAGTCAATCACGGACAGGGGGCGCGACAGATACGCAGTATTTT. Protein: CASSQSRTGGATDTQYF.